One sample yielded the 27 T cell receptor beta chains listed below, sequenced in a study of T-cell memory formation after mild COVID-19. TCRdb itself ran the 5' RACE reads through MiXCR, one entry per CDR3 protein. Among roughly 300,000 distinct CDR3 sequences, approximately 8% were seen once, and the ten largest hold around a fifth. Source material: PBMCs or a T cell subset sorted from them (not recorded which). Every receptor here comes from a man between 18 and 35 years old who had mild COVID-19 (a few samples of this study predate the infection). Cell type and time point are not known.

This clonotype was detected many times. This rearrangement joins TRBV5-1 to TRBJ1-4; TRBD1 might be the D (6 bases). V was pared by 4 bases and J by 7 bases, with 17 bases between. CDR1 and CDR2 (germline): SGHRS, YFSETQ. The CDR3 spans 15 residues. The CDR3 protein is CASSPVGGWGEKLFF. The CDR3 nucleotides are TGCGCCAGCAGCCCGGTGGGGGGCTGGGGTGAAAAACTGTTTTTT.

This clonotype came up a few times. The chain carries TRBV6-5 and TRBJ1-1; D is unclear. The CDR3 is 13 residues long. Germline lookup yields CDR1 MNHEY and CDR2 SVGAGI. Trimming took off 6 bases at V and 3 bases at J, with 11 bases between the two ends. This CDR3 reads CASRKTEYTEAFF. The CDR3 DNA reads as TGTGCCAGCAGAAAGACGGAATACACTGAAGCTTTCTTT.

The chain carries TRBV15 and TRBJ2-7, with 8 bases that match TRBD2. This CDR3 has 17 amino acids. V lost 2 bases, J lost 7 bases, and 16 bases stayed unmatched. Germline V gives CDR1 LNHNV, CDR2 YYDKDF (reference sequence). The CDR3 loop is CATSRKRSGGDPQEQYF. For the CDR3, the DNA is TGTGCCACCAGCAGAAAAAGATCGGGGGGGGATCCCCAGGAGCAGTACTTC.

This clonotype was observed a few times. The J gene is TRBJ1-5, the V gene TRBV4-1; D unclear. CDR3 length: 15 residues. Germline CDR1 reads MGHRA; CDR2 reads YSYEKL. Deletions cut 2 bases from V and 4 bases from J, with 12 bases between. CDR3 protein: CASSQILGENQPQHF. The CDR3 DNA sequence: TGCGCCAGCAGCCAAATCCTCGGGGAGAATCAGCCCCAGCATTTT.

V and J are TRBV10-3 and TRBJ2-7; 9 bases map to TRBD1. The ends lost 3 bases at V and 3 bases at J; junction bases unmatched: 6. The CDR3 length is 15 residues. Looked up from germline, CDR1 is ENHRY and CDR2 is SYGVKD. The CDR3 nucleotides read TGTGCCATCAGTGATTCCGGGACAGGGTACTACGAGCAGTACTTC. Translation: CAISDSGTGYYEQYF.

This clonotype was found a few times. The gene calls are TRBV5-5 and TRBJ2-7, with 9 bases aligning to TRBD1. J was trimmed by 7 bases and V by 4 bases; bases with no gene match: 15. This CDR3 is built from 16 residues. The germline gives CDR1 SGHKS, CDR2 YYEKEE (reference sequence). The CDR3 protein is CASSRELDRGPREQYV. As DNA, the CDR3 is TGTGCCAGCAGCCGGGAGCTGGACAGGGGCCCCCGGGAGCAGTACGTC.

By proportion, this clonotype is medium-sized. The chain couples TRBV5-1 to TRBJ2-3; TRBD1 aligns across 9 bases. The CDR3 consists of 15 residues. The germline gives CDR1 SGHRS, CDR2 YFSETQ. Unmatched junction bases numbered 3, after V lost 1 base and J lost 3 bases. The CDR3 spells CASSLMDRGTDTQYF. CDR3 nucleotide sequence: TGCGCCAGCAGCTTGATGGACAGGGGAACAGATACGCAGTATTTT.

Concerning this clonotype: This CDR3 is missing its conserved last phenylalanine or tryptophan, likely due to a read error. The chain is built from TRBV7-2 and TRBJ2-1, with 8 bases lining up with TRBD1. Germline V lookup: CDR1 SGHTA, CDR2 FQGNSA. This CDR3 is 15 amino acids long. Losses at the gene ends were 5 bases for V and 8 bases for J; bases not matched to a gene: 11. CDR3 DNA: TGTGCCAGCAGCCCTATGATGACAGGGGTGTATGAGCAGTTCTCC. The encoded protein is CASSPMMTGVYEQFS.

The DNA of the CDR3 is TGTGCCAGCAGCTTAGGACAGTATTCACCCCTCCACTTT. It yields the protein CASSLGQYSPLHF. V and J are TRBV5-5 and TRBJ1-6; D is perhaps TRBD1 (6 bases). The length of the CDR3 is 13 residues. V gave up 2 bases and J gave up 8 bases, with 8 bases separating them. Germline V gene lookup returns CDR1 SGHKS and CDR2 YYEKEE (reference sequence). The full variable domain, with the rest looked up from reference TRBV5-5 and TRBJ1-6, is DAGVTQSPTHLIKTRGQQVTLRCSPISGHKSVSWYQQVLGQGPQFIFQYYEKEERGRGNFPDRFSARQFPNYSSELNVNALLLGDSALYLCASSLGQYSPLHFGNGTRLTVT.

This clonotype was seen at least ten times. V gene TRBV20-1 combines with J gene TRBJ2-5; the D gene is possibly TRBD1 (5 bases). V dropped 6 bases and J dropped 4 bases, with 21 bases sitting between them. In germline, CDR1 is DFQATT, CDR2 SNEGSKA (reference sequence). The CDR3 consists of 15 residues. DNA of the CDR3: TGCAGTGCCCCGCCGCAACAAGGGGTATTAGAGACCCAGTACTTC. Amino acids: CSAPPQQGVLETQYF.

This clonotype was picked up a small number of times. The CDR3 is CASSLTRTSGGIYEQYV. The CDR3 DNA reads as TGCGCCAGCAGCTTGACCCGGACTAGCGGGGGGATTTACGAGCAGTACGTC. This chain links TRBV5-1 with TRBJ2-7; 14 bases line up with TRBD2. Germline lookup yields CDR1 SGHRS and CDR2 YFSETQ. The CDR3 is 17 amino acids. After removal of 1 base from V and 4 bases from J, the junction contained 7 bases not matched to a gene.

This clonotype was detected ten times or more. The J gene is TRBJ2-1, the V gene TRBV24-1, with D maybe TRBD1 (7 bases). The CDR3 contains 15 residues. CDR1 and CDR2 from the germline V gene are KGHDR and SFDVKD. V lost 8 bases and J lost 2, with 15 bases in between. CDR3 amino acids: CATTAGGRPYNEQFF. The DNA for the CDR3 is TGTGCCACCACGGCAGGGGGGCGGCCCTACAATGAGCAGTTCTTC.

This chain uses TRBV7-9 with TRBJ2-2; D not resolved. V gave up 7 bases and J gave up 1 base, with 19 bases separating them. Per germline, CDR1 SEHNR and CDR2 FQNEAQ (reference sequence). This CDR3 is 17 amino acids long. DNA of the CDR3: TGTGCCAGCACCCCCTGGTCCAGGTTGGTGAACACCGGGGAGCTGTTTTTT. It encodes CASTPWSRLVNTGELFF.

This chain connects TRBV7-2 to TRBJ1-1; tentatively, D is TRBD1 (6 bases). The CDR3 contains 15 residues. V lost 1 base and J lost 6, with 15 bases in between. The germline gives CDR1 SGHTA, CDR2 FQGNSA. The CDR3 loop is CASSLEGGSWPEAFF. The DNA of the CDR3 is TGTGCCAGCAGCTTAGAGGGGGGAAGTTGGCCTGAAGCTTTCTTT.

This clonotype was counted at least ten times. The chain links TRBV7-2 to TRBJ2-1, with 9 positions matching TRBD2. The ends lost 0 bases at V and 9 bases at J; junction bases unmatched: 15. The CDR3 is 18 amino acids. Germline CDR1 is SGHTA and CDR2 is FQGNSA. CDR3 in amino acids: CASSLAILAGGLFFEQFF. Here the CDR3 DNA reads TGTGCCAGCAGCTTAGCGATTTTGGCGGGGGGGCTCTTTTTTGAGCAGTTCTTC.

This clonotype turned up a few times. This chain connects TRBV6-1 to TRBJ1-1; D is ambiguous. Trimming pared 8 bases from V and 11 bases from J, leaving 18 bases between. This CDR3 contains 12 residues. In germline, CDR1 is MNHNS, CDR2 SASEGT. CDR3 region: CASSGGSPGAFF. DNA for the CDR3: TGTGCCAGCTCGGGAGGGTCCCCTGGGGCTTTCTTT.

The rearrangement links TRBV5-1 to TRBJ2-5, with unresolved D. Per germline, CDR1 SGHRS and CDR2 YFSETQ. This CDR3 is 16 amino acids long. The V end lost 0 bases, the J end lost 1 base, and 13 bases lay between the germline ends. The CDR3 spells CASSLAATVVQETQYF. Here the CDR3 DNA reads TGCGCCAGCAGCTTGGCCGCGACCGTCGTCCAAGAGACCCAGTACTTC.

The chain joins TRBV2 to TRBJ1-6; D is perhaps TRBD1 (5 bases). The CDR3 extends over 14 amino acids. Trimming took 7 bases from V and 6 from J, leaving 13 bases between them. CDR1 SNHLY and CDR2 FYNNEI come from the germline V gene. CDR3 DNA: TGTGCCAGCACCAGGGAGGGGAGTAATTCACCCCTCCACTTT. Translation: CASTREGSNSPLHF.

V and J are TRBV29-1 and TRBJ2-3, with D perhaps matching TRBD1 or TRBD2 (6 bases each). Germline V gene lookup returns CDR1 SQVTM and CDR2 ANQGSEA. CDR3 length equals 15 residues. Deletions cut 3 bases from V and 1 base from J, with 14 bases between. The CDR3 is CSVEVGGRGTDTQYF. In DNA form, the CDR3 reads TGCAGCGTTGAGGTGGGGGGCCGCGGCACAGATACGCAGTATTTT.

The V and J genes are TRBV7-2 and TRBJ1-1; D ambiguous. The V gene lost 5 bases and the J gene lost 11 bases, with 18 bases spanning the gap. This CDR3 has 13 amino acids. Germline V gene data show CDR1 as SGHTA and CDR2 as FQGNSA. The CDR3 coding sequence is TGTGCCAGCAGCCTAAGTGCGGTCCCGGGGGCTTTCTTT. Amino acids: CASSLSAVPGAFF.

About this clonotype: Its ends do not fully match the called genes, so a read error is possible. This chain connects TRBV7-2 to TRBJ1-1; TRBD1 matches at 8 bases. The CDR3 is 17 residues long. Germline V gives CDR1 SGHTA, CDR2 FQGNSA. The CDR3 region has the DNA TGTGCCAGCAGCCTAGCCCGACAGGGGTTGGTTAGCACTGAAGCTTTCTTT. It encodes CASSLARQGLVSTEAFF.

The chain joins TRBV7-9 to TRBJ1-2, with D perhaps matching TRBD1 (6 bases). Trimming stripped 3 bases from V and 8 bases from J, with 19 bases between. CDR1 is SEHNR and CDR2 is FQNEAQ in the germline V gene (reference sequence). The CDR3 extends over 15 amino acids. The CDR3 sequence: CASSFLTDSGLGYTF. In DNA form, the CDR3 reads TGTGCCAGCAGCTTCTTAACGGACAGCGGTCTGGGCTACACCTTC.

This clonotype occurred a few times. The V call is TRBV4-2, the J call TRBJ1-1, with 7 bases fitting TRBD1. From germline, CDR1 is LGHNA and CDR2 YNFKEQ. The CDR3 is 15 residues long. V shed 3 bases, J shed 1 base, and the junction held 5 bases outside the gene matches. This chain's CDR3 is CASSQLAGGNTEAFF. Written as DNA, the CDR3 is TGTGCCAGCAGCCAGTTGGCAGGGGGGAACACTGAAGCTTTCTTT.

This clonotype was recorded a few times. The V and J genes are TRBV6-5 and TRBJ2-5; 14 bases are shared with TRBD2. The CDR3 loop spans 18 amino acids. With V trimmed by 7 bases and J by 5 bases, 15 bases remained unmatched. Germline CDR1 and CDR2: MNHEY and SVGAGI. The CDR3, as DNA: TGTGCCAGCACCAGGACTAGCGGGGGGCCTGTTTCCCGGGAGACCCAGTACTTC. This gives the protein CASTRTSGGPVSRETQYF.

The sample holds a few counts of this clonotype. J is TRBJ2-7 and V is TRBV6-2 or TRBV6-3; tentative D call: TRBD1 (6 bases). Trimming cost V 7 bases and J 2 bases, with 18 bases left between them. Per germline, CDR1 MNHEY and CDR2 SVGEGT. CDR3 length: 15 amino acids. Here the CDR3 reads CASKFFTGTTYEQYF. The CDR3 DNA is TGTGCCAGCAAATTCTTTACCGGGACAACCTACGAGCAGTACTTC.

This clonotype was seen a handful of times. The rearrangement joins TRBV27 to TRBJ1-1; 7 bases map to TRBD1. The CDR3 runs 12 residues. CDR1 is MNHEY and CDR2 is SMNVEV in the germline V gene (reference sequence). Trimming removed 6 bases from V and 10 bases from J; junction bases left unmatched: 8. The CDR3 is CASSEGGLGAFF. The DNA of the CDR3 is TGTGCCAGCAGCGAAGGGGGCTTGGGAGCTTTCTTT.

DNA for the CDR3: TGTGCCAGCAGCTTAGGGGACAGGCCCAACACTGAAGCTTTCTTT. Encoded protein: CASSLGDRPNTEAFF. The chain recombines TRBV7-9 with TRBJ1-1; 8 bases line up with TRBD1. Unmatched junction bases numbered 3, after V lost 1 base and J lost 2 bases. The germline V gene encodes CDR1 SEHNR and CDR2 FQNEAQ (reference sequence). The CDR3 extends over 15 amino acids.